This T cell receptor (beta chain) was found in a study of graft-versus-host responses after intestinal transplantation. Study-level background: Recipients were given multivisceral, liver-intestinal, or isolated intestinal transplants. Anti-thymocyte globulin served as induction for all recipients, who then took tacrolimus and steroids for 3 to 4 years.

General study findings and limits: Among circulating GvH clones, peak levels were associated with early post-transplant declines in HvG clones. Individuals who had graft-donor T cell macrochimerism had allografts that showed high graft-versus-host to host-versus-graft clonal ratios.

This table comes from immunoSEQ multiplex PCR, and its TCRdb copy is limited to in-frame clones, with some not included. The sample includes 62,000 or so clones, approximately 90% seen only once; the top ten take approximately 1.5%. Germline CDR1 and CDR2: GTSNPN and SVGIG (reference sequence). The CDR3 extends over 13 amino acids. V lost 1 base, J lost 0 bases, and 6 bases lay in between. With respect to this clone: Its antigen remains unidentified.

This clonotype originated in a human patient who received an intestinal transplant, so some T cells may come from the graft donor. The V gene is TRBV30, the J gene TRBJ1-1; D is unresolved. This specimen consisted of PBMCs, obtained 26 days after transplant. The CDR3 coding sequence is TGTGCCTGGAGTGGTTCTTTGAACACTGAAGCTTTCTTT. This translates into CAWSGSLNTEAFF.